This TCR beta chain originates from a study of CD8 T cells in ankylosing spondylitis (dated by TCRdb to about 2017). In the study overall: To find TCR variants linked to disease, the study profiled T cell receptor beta repertoires in ankylosing spondylitis patients and healthy donors. The full study cohort comprised 25 or so ankylosing spondylitis patients and approximately 100 healthy donors. Peripheral blood was sampled, and synovial fluid was also collected from ankylosing spondylitis patients. General conclusions and limits of the study: According to the report, matched synovial fluid samples from ankylosing spondylitis patients were significantly enriched for the disease-linked clones. The disease-linked clones showed a CD8+ phenotype and occurred at relatively low frequencies in peripheral blood. A TCR beta motif of 7 or 8 highly homologous amino acid variants appeared characteristic of blood from ankylosing spondylitis patients. Some motif variants had previously been reported in the synovial fluid and blood of reactive arthritis patients, which suggests shared mechanisms of disease initiation.

Sequencing used an Illumina HiSeq 2500. Quantitative 5'-RACE with molecular barcodes was the method used to prepare the TCR beta libraries. As for the authors' bioinformatics: To identify disease-linked TCR variants, a new computational method was used, one built on a probabilistic model of VDJ rearrangement. TCRdb applied fastp at Q25 and MiXCR to the public reads, then kept only in-frame beta chains. Identical CDR3 proteins give one entry, which carries the most common genes and DNA. The authors' filters were not applied to this entry. A total of more than 200,000 distinct CDR3 sequences appear in this sample, roughly a quarter of them only once. Jointly, the top ten make up roughly 0.6% of the sample. Comment on this clonotype: Its antigen remains undetermined. Within one base of it there is no much larger clone, and no base qualities were kept.

Material: blood, either unsorted or a sorted T cell fraction (not recorded which). The source of this sequence is a male donor with ankylosing spondylitis or in good health (not recorded which).

The DNA sequence reads TGTGCCAGCAGCAGGGGGTTTAAGGACTATGGCTACACCTTC. This is translated as CASSRGFKDYGYTF. The chain couples TRBV6-1 to TRBJ1-2; TRBD1 aligns with 7 central bases. Unmatched junction bases come to 7, with V trimmed by 6 bases and J by 3 bases. Inclusive of the bounding cysteine and phenylalanine, the CDR3 is 14 residues long. Only the CDR3 portion is preserved as DNA: 42 bases, with reading frame beginning at the first base. The germline V gene yields MNHNS for CDR1 and SASEGT for CDR2.